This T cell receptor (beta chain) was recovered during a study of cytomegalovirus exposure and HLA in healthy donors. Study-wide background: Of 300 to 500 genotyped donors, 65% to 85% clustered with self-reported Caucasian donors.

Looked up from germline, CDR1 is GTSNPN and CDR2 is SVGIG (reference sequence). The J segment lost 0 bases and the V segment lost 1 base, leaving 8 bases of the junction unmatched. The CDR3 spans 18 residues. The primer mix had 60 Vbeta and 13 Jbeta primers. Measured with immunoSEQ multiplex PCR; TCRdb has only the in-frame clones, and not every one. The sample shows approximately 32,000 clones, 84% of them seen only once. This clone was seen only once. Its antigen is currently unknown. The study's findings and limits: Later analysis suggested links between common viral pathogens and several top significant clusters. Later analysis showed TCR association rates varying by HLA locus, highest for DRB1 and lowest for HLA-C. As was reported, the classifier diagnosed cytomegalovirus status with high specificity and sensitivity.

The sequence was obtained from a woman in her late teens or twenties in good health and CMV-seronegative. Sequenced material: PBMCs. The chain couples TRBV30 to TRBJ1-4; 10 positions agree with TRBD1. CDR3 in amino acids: CAWSGRGQGFATNEKLFF. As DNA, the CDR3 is TGTGCCTGGAGTGGGAGGGGACAGGGGTTTGCAACTAATGAAAAACTGTTTTTT. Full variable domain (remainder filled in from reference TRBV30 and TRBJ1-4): SQTIHQWPATLVQPVGSPLSLECTVEGTSNPNLYWYRQAAGRGLQLLFYSVGIGQISSEVPQNLSASRPQDRQFILSSKKLLLSDSGFYLCAWSGRGQGFATNEKLFFGSGTQLSVL.